These 25 T cell receptor beta chains originate from one sample sequenced in a study of PD-1 blockade in classical Hodgkin lymphoma. Profiling relied on immunoSEQ multiplex PCR, and the TCRdb table lists in-frame clones only, not all of them. Of about 17,000 clones listed, 75% to 95% were seen once; the top ten hold about 7%. Time point denoted: newly diagnosed, previously untreated cHL patient sample. Specimen: peripheral blood mononuclear cells (PBMCs). The source is a human donor with classical Hodgkin lymphoma.

The rearrangement joins TRBV5-4 to TRBJ2-5; TRBD2 agrees at 12 bases. The CDR3 loop spans 15 amino acids. Germline CDR1 and CDR2: SGHNT and YYREEE (reference sequence). V lost 4 bases, J lost 1 base, and 2 bases stayed unmatched. In nucleotides, the CDR3 is TGTGCCAGCAGCGGGGGACTAGCGGGCCAAGAGACCCAGTACTTC. Translated, it gives CASSGGLAGQETQYF.

This clone was seen a few times. The chain couples TRBV30 to TRBJ1-2; TRBD1 is a possible D gene (5 bases). CDR1 and CDR2 (germline): GTSNPN, SVGIG (reference sequence). Trimming left V 8 bases short and J 2 bases short, with 12 bases between. This CDR3 is built from 12 residues. The CDR3 nucleotides read TGTGCCACGTCCCGGGACAACTATGGCTACACCTTC. It yields the protein CATSRDNYGYTF.

This clone has only one observation. The chain joins TRBV7-9 to TRBJ1-2, with 7 nucleotides matching TRBD1. Trimming cost V 7 bases and J 9 bases; bases outside gene matches: 5. Germline-derived CDR1 and CDR2 are SEHNR and FQNEAQ (reference sequence). The length of the CDR3 is 11 residues. Here the CDR3 reads CASNDRVRYTF. As DNA, the CDR3 is TGTGCCAGCAACGACAGGGTGCGCTACACCTTC.

The chain has TRBV12-5 and TRBJ2-3; D ambiguous. V lost 4 bases and J 7 bases, leaving 6 bases between the germline ends. CDR1 is LGHNT and CDR2 is FRNRAP in the germline V gene. The CDR3 runs 11 residues. This CDR3 is CASGYGNTQYF. The CDR3 bases are TGTGCTAGTGGTTATGGGAATACGCAGTATTTT.

The rearrangement uses TRBV6-1 and TRBJ2-3, with 7 bases identical to TRBD2. The CDR3 is made up of 14 amino acids. Germline assignment: CDR1 MNHNS and CDR2 SASEGT. V lost 7 bases and J lost 2; bases outside the gene matches: 6. The CDR3 DNA is TGTGCCAGCATTCCGGGAGGTATCACAGATACGCAGTATTTT. It translates to CASIPGGITDTQYF.

This chain connects TRBV6-6 to TRBJ2-1; no clear D. The germline V gene encodes CDR1 MNHNY and CDR2 SVGAGI (reference sequence). The CDR3 runs 14 residues. V lost 5 bases and J lost 5, with 13 bases in between. CDR3 loop: CASSRPPKDNEQFF. The CDR3, as DNA: TGTGCCAGCAGTCGCCCGCCGAAGGACAATGAGCAGTTCTTC.

The rearrangement uses TRBV25-1 and TRBJ2-1; possibly TRBD2 for D (5 bases). Germline assignment: CDR1 MGHDK and CDR2 SYGVNS. V was shortened by 2 bases and J by 2 bases, with 10 bases between the two germline ends. This CDR3 has 15 amino acids. The chain's CDR3 is CASSEPSGPYNEQFF. DNA for the CDR3: TGTGCCAGCAGTGAACCCAGCGGCCCCTACAATGAGCAGTTCTTC.

The J gene is TRBJ1-5, the V gene TRBV30; a possible D gene is TRBD1 (5 bases). The CDR3 runs to 15 residues. Germline V CDR1 and CDR2: GTSNPN, SVGIG (reference sequence). V was clipped by 3 bases and J by 0 bases, with 12 bases between them. CDR3 in DNA: TGTGCCTGGAGCCGAGGGGTGGATAGCAATCAGCCCCAGCATTTT. Its translation: CAWSRGVDSNQPQHF.

V usage is TRBV6-1 and J usage is TRBJ2-7; no definite D call. This CDR3 is 11 amino acids long. The germline V gene encodes CDR1 MNHNS and CDR2 SASEGT. With 7 bases removed from V and 1 base from J, the gap between germline ends came to 5 bases. The CDR3 DNA reads as TGTGCCAGCAAGCTATCCTACGAGCAGTACTTC. This encodes CASKLSYEQYF.

The J gene is TRBJ2-6, the V gene TRBV2; 7 nucleotides agree with TRBD1. Trimming removed 11 bases from V and 0 bases from J; junction bases left unmatched: 1. This CDR3 has 13 residues. Germline V CDR1 and CDR2: SNHLY, FYNNEI. This chain's CDR3 is CAGTDSGANVLTF. DNA of the CDR3: TGTGCCGGGACAGACTCTGGGGCCAACGTCCTGACTTTC.

The chain combines TRBV28 with TRBJ1-5; no definite D call. Germline-derived CDR1 and CDR2 are MDHEN and SYDVKM. The CDR3 is made up of 13 amino acids. V dropped 5 bases and J dropped 10 bases, with 15 bases sitting between them. In DNA, the CDR3 is TGTGCCAGCAGTCCCTTTAAGACGGATCCCCAGCATTTT. Its protein is CASSPFKTDPQHF.

CDR3 nucleotides: TGCGCCAGCAGCTTGATTCCAGCGAACACTGAAGCTTTCTTT. Protein: CASSLIPANTEAFF. This sequence joins TRBV5-1 and TRBJ1-1; D remains ambiguous. In germline, CDR1 is SGHRS, CDR2 YFSETQ. This CDR3 has 14 residues. Between the trimmed V and J ends, which lost 1 base and 1 base, there was a span of 8 bases.

V is TRBV15 and J is TRBJ2-7; D gene ambiguous. The ends were cut back, 0 bases at V and 1 base at J, with 10 bases in the middle. This CDR3 spans 15 amino acids. In germline, CDR1 is LNHNV, CDR2 YYDKDF (reference sequence). CDR3 loop: CATSRELSSSYEQYF. The CDR3, as DNA: TGTGCCACCAGCAGAGAGTTGTCGTCGTCCTACGAGCAGTACTTC.

The chain couples TRBV5-4 to TRBJ2-5; D remains ambiguous. CDR3 size: 15 residues. Germline lookup yields CDR1 SGHNT and CDR2 YYREEE (reference sequence). The V and J ends lost 4 bases and 4 bases respectively, with 17 bases between them. This CDR3 is CASSPQTASGETQYF. DNA for the CDR3: TGTGCCAGCAGCCCCCAGACTGCATCGGGAGAGACCCAGTACTTC.

This clone was counted only a few times. The J gene is TRBJ2-7, the V gene TRBV11-1; 9 bases match TRBD2. The germline V gene encodes CDR1 SGHAT and CDR2 FQDESV (reference sequence). This CDR3 region has 14 residues. The V segment lost 5 bases and the J segment 6 bases; nucleotides outside the gene matches: 8. Here the CDR3 reads CASSLSGLASEQYF. In nucleotides, the CDR3 is TGTGCCAGCAGCCTGTCGGGACTAGCAAGCGAGCAGTACTTC.

This clone has only one observation. J is TRBJ1-3 and V is TRBV5-5; the D gene is possibly TRBD1 (5 bases). V lost 4 bases and J 0 bases, leaving 17 bases between the germline ends. Germline CDR1 SGHKS, CDR2 YYEKEE (reference sequence). This CDR3 has 17 amino acids. The CDR3 DNA sequence: TGTGCCAGCAGCCCCATTTCAACAGGAGTCTCTGGAAACACCATATATTTT. As protein: CASSPISTGVSGNTIYF.

This sequence joins TRBV29-1 and TRBJ1-2; 8 bases fit TRBD1. V shed 8 bases and J 8 bases; nucleotides not matched to a gene: 10. This CDR3 region has 12 residues. Germline V CDR1 and CDR2: SQVTM, ANQGSEA. CDR3 in amino acids: CSIEQGGRGYTF. CDR3 nucleotides: TGCAGCATCGAACAGGGGGGTAGGGGCTACACCTTC. Variable domain in full (rest from reference TRBV29-1 and TRBJ1-2): SAVISQKPSRDICQRGTSLTIQCQVDSQVTMMFWYRQQPGQSLTLIATANQGSEATYESGFVIDKFPISRPNLTFSTLTVSNMSPEDSSIYLCSIEQGGRGYTFGSGTRLTVV.

The chain recombines TRBV5-4 with TRBJ1-5; 7 nucleotides agree with TRBD1. From germline, CDR1 is SGHNT and CDR2 YYREEE (reference sequence). The V segment lost 1 base and the J segment 2 bases; nucleotides outside the gene matches: 9. This CDR3 spans 17 amino acids. CDR3 in amino acids: CASSLNRGGDGNQPQHF. CDR3 sequence (DNA): TGTGCCAGCAGCTTGAACAGGGGTGGCGATGGCAATCAGCCCCAGCATTTT.

The V and J genes are TRBV5-4 and TRBJ2-6; TRBD1 is a possible D gene (5 bases). The germline V and J ends were trimmed by 4 bases and 0 bases, with 8 bases remaining between them. Germline V lookup: CDR1 SGHNT, CDR2 YYREEE (reference sequence). There are 15 residues in the CDR3. The CDR3 protein is CASSPDSSGANVLTF. CDR3 coding DNA: TGTGCCAGCAGCCCCGACAGCTCTGGGGCCAACGTCCTGACTTTC.

V usage is TRBV11-2 and J usage is TRBJ2-1; tentative D call: TRBD1 (6 bases). Germline CDR1 reads SGHAT; CDR2 reads FQNNGV. Trimming removed 5 bases at V and 9 bases at J, with 14 bases between. This CDR3 spans 13 amino acids. The CDR3 sequence is CASSPPRRGEQFF. CDR3 bases: TGTGCCAGCAGCCCCCCCCGCAGGGGTGAGCAGTTCTTC. Combining the CDR3 with reference TRBV11-2 and TRBJ2-1 gives the whole variable domain EAGVAQSPRYKIIEKRQSVAFWCNPISGHATLYWYQQILGQGPKLLIQFQNNGVVDDSQLPKDRFSAERLKGVDSTLKIQPAKLEDSAVYLCASSPPRRGEQFFGPGTRLTVL.

The rearrangement joins TRBV2 to TRBJ1-5; D perhaps matches TRBD1 (5 bases). The CDR3 is 14 amino acids. Germline CDR1 and CDR2: SNHLY and FYNNEI. The V end lost 6 bases, the J end lost 2 bases, and 11 bases lay between the germline ends. CDR3 nucleotides: TGTGCCAGCAGCGGGGCTTTGGGCAATCAGCCCCAGCATTTT. As protein: CASSGALGNQPQHF.

This chain joins TRBV25-1 and TRBJ2-7; D not resolved. Germline V gene data show CDR1 as MGHDK and CDR2 as SYGVNS. This CDR3 comprises 11 residues. Trimming took 3 bases from V and 4 from J, leaving 4 bases between them. CDR3 sequence: CASSDPYEQYF. CDR3 DNA: TGTGCCAGCAGTGACCCGTACGAGCAGTACTTC.

The chain recombines TRBV2 with TRBJ1-5; D perhaps matches TRBD1 (6 bases). This CDR3 has 13 residues. V was shortened by 6 bases and J by 2 bases, with 8 bases between the two germline ends. Germline V lookup: CDR1 SNHLY, CDR2 FYNNEI. In DNA, the CDR3 is TGTGCCAGCAGACGACAGGGCAATCAGCCCCAGCATTTT. Its translation: CASRRQGNQPQHF.

This sequence joins TRBV4-1 and TRBJ2-1, with D uncertain. V lost 1 base to trimming and J lost 12 bases, with 16 bases between them. The CDR3 sequence is 14 residues long. The germline V gene encodes CDR1 MGHRA and CDR2 YSYEKL. CDR3 DNA sequence: TGCGCCAGCAGCCAAGTAGAAAGGACGGTAGGGCAGTTCTTC. As protein: CASSQVERTVGQFF.

The chain carries TRBV28 and TRBJ1-2, with D possibly being TRBD1 (5 bases). The CDR3 consists of 15 residues. V dropped 3 bases and J dropped 2 bases, with 13 bases sitting between them. Germline V gives CDR1 MDHEN, CDR2 SYDVKM. CDR3 protein: CASSFPQGLNYGYTF. Here the CDR3 DNA reads TGTGCCAGCAGTTTCCCTCAGGGCTTAAACTATGGCTACACCTTC.